Following are 28 T cell receptor beta chains from one sample sequenced in a study of T cell responses to AZD1222 COVID-19 vaccine. Produced via immunoSEQ multiplex PCR; TCRdb's table is partial and in-frame only. There are around 140,000 clones in the sample; about nine tenths occur only once, and 3% to 4% lies in the top ten. Sequenced here: peripheral blood, sampled 28 days after the second AZD1222 dose. These receptors all come from an adult who received the AZD1222 COVID-19 vaccine.

This chain uses TRBV27 with TRBJ1-1, with D perhaps matching TRBD1 (6 bases). The germline gives CDR1 MNHEY, CDR2 SMNVEV (reference sequence). There are 14 residues in the CDR3. The V gene lost 3 bases and the J gene lost 1 base, with 9 bases spanning the gap. The CDR3 here is CASSFTGTNTEAFF. CDR3 nucleotide sequence: TGTGCCAGCAGTTTTACAGGGACGAACACTGAAGCTTTCTTT.

A note on this clone: The junction departs from germline at one end; a sequencing error may be responsible. The V gene is TRBV2, the J gene TRBJ2-2; TRBD2 might be the D (5 bases). This CDR3 comprises 11 residues. Germline values: CDR1 SNHLY, CDR2 FYNNEI. The CDR3 DNA follows: TGTGCCAGCAGGGGCGGCCGGGGAGCTGTTTTT. Protein sequence: CASRGGRGAVF.

V and J are TRBV24-1 and TRBJ1-3, with 7 nucleotides matching TRBD1. The length of the CDR3 is 15 residues. V was clipped by 4 bases and J by 2 bases; unmatched bases: 4. CDR1 is KGHDR and CDR2 is SFDVKD in the germline V gene. The CDR3 region is CATSESTGAGNTIYF. The CDR3 nucleotides read TGTGCCACCAGTGAATCCACAGGGGCTGGAAACACCATATATTTT.

The chain combines TRBV19 with TRBJ1-2, with 7 bases that match TRBD1. Germline loops: CDR1 LNHDA, CDR2 SQIVND (reference sequence). The CDR3 totals 14 residues. The J segment lost 4 bases and the V segment lost 5 bases, leaving 7 bases of the junction unmatched. In DNA, the CDR3 is TGTGCCAGTAGTCCCCGGGACAGTGTCTATGGCTACACCTTC. Translating gives CASSPRDSVYGYTF.

The chain joins TRBV6-1 to TRBJ2-1; possibly TRBD1 or TRBD2 for D (5 bases each). Trimming took 3 bases from V and 0 from J, leaving 15 bases between them. Germline V gives CDR1 MNHNS, CDR2 SASEGT. The CDR3 loop spans 17 amino acids. The CDR3 DNA sequence: TGTGCCAGCAGTGACACCCGGGACGTAAGCTCCTACAATGAGCAGTTCTTC. It specifies CASSDTRDVSSYNEQFF.

CDR3 DNA sequence: TGTGCCTGGAGTGTAAGAGGAATAAGTACTGAAGCTTTCTTT. Translating gives CAWSVRGISTEAFF. This chain connects TRBV30 to TRBJ1-1; no firm D call. This CDR3 spans 14 amino acids. Germline assignment: CDR1 GTSNPN and CDR2 SVGIG (reference sequence). Trimming took off 0 bases at V and 5 bases at J, with 13 bases between the two ends.

V and J are TRBV7-8 and TRBJ2-7; D possibly corresponds to TRBD2 (5 bases). V dropped 2 bases and J dropped 6 bases, with 14 bases sitting between them. Germline V gene lookup returns CDR1 SGHVS and CDR2 FQNEAQ. The CDR3 runs 14 residues. The CDR3 DNA sequence: TGTGCCAGCAGCTTATGGCGGGCCCATAGCGAGCAGTACTTC. It translates to CASSLWRAHSEQYF.

The chain couples TRBV14 to TRBJ2-7; 8 bases line up with TRBD1. J was trimmed by 3 bases and V by 9 bases; bases with no gene match: 7. This CDR3 is 13 amino acids long. Germline V gene sequence: CDR1 SGHDN, CDR2 FVKESK. CDR3: CASTRGLDYEQYF. The CDR3 nucleotides read TGTGCCAGTACCAGGGGGCTAGACTACGAGCAGTACTTC.

J is TRBJ1-1 and V is TRBV11-3; 7 nucleotides line up with TRBD1. CDR1 and CDR2 (germline): SGHNT, YENEEA. J was trimmed by 0 bases and V by 4 bases; bases with no gene match: 11. The CDR3 loop spans 17 amino acids. CDR3 protein: CASSSIRDRGLNTEAFF. The CDR3 DNA reads TGTGCCAGCAGCTCAATCCGGGACAGAGGACTGAACACTGAAGCTTTCTTT.

This rearrangement joins TRBV11-2 to TRBJ2-1; 9 bases fit TRBD2. Germline V gene sequence: CDR1 SGHAT, CDR2 FQNNGV. After removal of 3 bases from V and 9 bases from J, the junction contained 6 bases not matched to a gene. This CDR3 contains 14 residues. As DNA, the CDR3 is TGTGCCAGCAGCTTGACTAGCGGATGGGGTGAGCAGTTCTTC. Residues: CASSLTSGWGEQFF.

This clone was observed once. The J gene is TRBJ2-2, the V gene TRBV30; TRBD2 agrees at 9 bases. CDR1 and CDR2 from the germline V gene are GTSNPN and SVGIG (reference sequence). This CDR3 comprises 15 residues. V gave up 3 bases and J gave up 5 bases; unmatched junction bases: 7. CDR3 nucleotide sequence: TGTGCCTGGAGGAATAGCGGGAGCTCTACCGGGGAGCTGTTTTTT. Encoded protein: CAWRNSGSSTGELFF.

The sample holds one count of this clone. The chain has TRBV10-1 and TRBJ2-7; D uncertain. V dropped 10 bases and J dropped 1 base, with 8 bases sitting between them. The germline V gene has CDR1 WNHNN and CDR2 SYGVQD (reference sequence). The length of the CDR3 is 11 residues. For the CDR3, the DNA is TGCGCCATCCCCGGTTCCTACGAGCAGTACTTC. Amino acid sequence: CAIPGSYEQYF.

J is TRBJ2-7 and V is TRBV3-1 (or the pseudogene TRBV3-2); 9 bases are shared with TRBD2. This CDR3 has 14 amino acids. V lost 3 bases, J lost 0 bases, and 0 bases stayed unmatched. CDR1 LGHDT and CDR2 YNNKEL come from the germline V gene (reference sequence). The CDR3 nucleotides read TGTGCCAGCAGCCAGACTAGCGGCTCCTACGAGCAGTACTTC. Its protein product is CASSQTSGSYEQYF.

V is TRBV5-4 and J is TRBJ2-1; TRBD2 aligns across 7 bases. Looked up from germline, CDR1 is SGHNT and CDR2 is YYREEE (reference sequence). The CDR3 totals 16 residues. Trimming took 0 bases from V and 4 from J; bases not matched to a gene: 7. The CDR3 here is CASSLGSGLSYNEQFF. Written as DNA, the CDR3 is TGTGCCAGCAGCTTGGGTAGCGGGCTTTCATACAATGAGCAGTTCTTC.

The gene calls are TRBV4-2 and TRBJ2-5; 7 nucleotides line up with TRBD2. Trimming at V came to 0 bases and at J to 3 bases, leaving 4 bases not matched to a gene. Germline CDR1 LGHNA, CDR2 YNFKEQ. The CDR3 spans 15 residues. The CDR3 region has the DNA TGTGCCAGCAGCCAAGAGGGAGGGCAGAAAGAGACCCAGTACTTC. Translated, it gives CASSQEGGQKETQYF.

V is TRBV27 and J is TRBJ1-2, with D perhaps matching TRBD1 (6 bases). Germline CDR1 MNHEY, CDR2 SMNVEV (reference sequence). With 5 bases removed from V and 8 bases from J, the gap between germline ends came to 21 bases. The CDR3 has 15 residues. This CDR3 reads CASSHGGGRAYGYTF. The CDR3 nucleotides are TGTGCCAGCAGTCATGGGGGGGGCAGGGCCTACGGCTACACCTTC.

The V and J genes are TRBV11-3 and TRBJ2-1; TRBD2 aligns across 8 bases. This CDR3 spans 18 amino acids. Trimming removed 7 bases from V and 9 bases from J; junction bases left unmatched: 23. Germline V CDR1 and CDR2: SGHNT, YENEEA. The CDR3 nucleotides read TGTGCCAGCAAACCCTCCGGGACCTCCTCCGGGACTAGAGGTGAGCAGTTCTTC. Its translation: CASKPSGTSSGTRGEQFF.

The rearrangement links TRBV12-3 or TRBV12-4 to TRBJ1-1, with D unresolved. The length of the CDR3 is 13 residues. V was pared by 5 bases and J by 3 bases, with 10 bases between. The CDR3 protein is CASSPTFYTEAFF. The CDR3 DNA reads TGTGCCAGCAGTCCGACTTTTTACACTGAAGCTTTCTTT.

This clone is a singleton in its sample. This chain connects TRBV5-6 to TRBJ1-2; the match to TRBD1 covers 8 bases. Per germline, CDR1 SGHDT and CDR2 YYEEEE. The CDR3 spans 14 residues. J was trimmed by 7 bases and V by 0 bases; bases with no gene match: 5. DNA for the CDR3: TGTGCCAGCAGCTTGGCGACAGGGGAAGGTGGCTACACCTTC. This translates into CASSLATGEGGYTF.

V is TRBV4-1 and J is TRBJ2-6, with a weak D call TRBD1 (6 bases). In germline, CDR1 is MGHRA, CDR2 YSYEKL. The V end lost 0 bases, the J end lost 4 bases, and 10 bases lay between the germline ends. CDR3 length: 16 amino acids. The DNA for the CDR3 is TGCGCCAGCAGCCAAGATAACAGGGTAGGGGCCAACGTCCTGACTTTC. Protein product: CASSQDNRVGANVLTF.

V usage is TRBV29-1 and J usage is TRBJ2-1, with D possibly matching TRBD2 (6 bases). Germline CDR1 SQVTM, CDR2 ANQGSEA. Trimming stripped 7 bases from V and 10 bases from J, with 11 bases between. CDR3 length: 10 amino acids. The CDR3 DNA reads as TGCAGCGCTATTAGCGGCGAGCAGTTCTTC. It codes for CSAISGEQFF.

The V gene is TRBV30, the J gene TRBJ2-7, with D possibly matching TRBD2 (6 bases). Between the trimmed V and J ends, which lost 0 bases and 0 bases, there was a span of 12 bases. The germline gives CDR1 GTSNPN, CDR2 SVGIG (reference sequence). The length of the CDR3 is 15 residues. CDR3 residues: CAWSVKRASSYEQYF. The CDR3 nucleotides are TGTGCCTGGAGTGTAAAGCGGGCCTCCTCCTACGAGCAGTACTTC.

V gene TRBV20-1 combines with J gene TRBJ1-4; D not certain. The CDR3 totals 10 residues. Germline V gives CDR1 DFQATT, CDR2 SNEGSKA (reference sequence). The CDR3 coding sequence is TGCGGAGTACGAGTAGAAAAACTGTTTTTT. Translated, it gives CGVRVEKLFF.

The J gene is TRBJ2-7, the V gene TRBV11-1; a weak D match, TRBD1 (5 bases). In germline, CDR1 is SGHAT, CDR2 FQDESV (reference sequence). The CDR3 covers 14 residues. V lost 3 bases, J lost 0 bases, and 9 bases lay in between. The CDR3 region has the DNA TGTGCCAGCAGCTTCGACAGTTTCTCCTACGAGCAGTACTTC. Its protein is CASSFDSFSYEQYF.

The rearrangement joins TRBV5-1 to TRBJ1-1; 9 bases align to TRBD1. Trimming removed 0 bases from V and 14 bases from J; junction bases left unmatched: 8. In germline, CDR1 is SGHRS, CDR2 YFSETQ. CDR3 size: 13 residues. CDR3 residues: CASSLARDRVPFF. The CDR3 DNA reads as TGCGCCAGCAGCTTGGCCCGGGACAGGGTTCCATTCTTT.

The chain couples TRBV7-2 to TRBJ1-5, with a weak D call TRBD1 (5 bases). From germline, CDR1 is SGHTA and CDR2 FQGNSA. There are 15 residues in the CDR3. V gave up 3 bases and J gave up 0 bases, with 9 bases separating them. CDR3 coding DNA: TGTGCCAGCAGCTTTCATGGGGGTAGCAATCAGCCCCAGCATTTT. Amino acids: CASSFHGGSNQPQHF.

This clone was counted only a few times. V and J are TRBV2 and TRBJ1-2; the match to TRBD1 covers 7 bases. V was clipped by 6 bases and J by 5 bases; unmatched bases: 6. The germline V gene encodes CDR1 SNHLY and CDR2 FYNNEI. The CDR3 loop spans 13 amino acids. CDR3 protein: CASSPDRVYGYTF. Here the CDR3 DNA reads TGTGCCAGCAGCCCCGACAGGGTATATGGCTACACCTTC.

This chain connects TRBV12-3 or TRBV12-4 to TRBJ1-2, with D possibly TRBD1 on 5 matching bases. There are 13 residues in the CDR3. The germline V and J ends were trimmed by 3 bases and 7 bases, with 12 bases remaining between them. Written as DNA, the CDR3 is TGTGCCAGCAGTTTGATGGGGGGTTTTGGCTACACCTTC. Protein product: CASSLMGGFGYTF.